This T cell receptor (beta chain) appears in the sequencing data of a study of blood T cell repertoires in COVID-19. Study-wide background: Acute and convalescent COVID-19 specimens originated in the United States, Italy and Spain. The analysed material was cDNA or gDNA that came from T cells, B-cell-depleted T cells, or PBMCs.

Seattle patients were enrolled while actively infected and followed longitudinally. Original processing notes: Researchers report that nucleated cell counts were estimated from reference gene primer amplification. This table comes from immunoSEQ multiplex PCR, and its TCRdb copy is limited to in-frame clones, with some not included. V and J calls and clone size are given by that table; D and trimming were obtained from the DNA. This sample carries 90,000 to 100,000 clones, roughly 90% of them seen once, and the ten largest clones take less than 3%. Specimen: peripheral blood. The receptor's source is a man aged 45-65 years with COVID-19, enrolled during active disease.

This chain's CDR3 is CASGTGAGELFF. The CDR3 nucleotides are TGTGCCAGCGGGACAGGGGCCGGGGAGCTGTTTTTT. The chain uses TRBV6-5 and TRBJ2-2; TRBD1 matches 10 bases. Trimming cost V 8 bases and J 6 bases; bases outside gene matches: 0. The germline V gene encodes CDR1 MNHEY and CDR2 SVGAGI. CDR3 length: 12 amino acids.